The 26 T cell receptor beta chains below were found in one sample sequenced in a study of control samples from healthy donors and cancer patients. Here immunoSEQ multiplex PCR was the method, and the copy in TCRdb shows in-frame clones only, minus some. The sample contains 100,000 to 150,000 clones, roughly 84% of which appear only once. Material for sequencing was blood. Source of these receptors: a man in his forties or fifties in good health.

The V call is TRBV12-5, the J call TRBJ1-2, with TRBD1 as a possible D gene (6 bases). The CDR3 is 16 amino acids. Germline V gene data show CDR1 as LGHNT and CDR2 as FRNRAP. Trimming shortened V by 2 bases and J by 4 bases, and 17 bases separated the two germline ends. This chain's CDR3 is CASGLYEEGVVYGYTF. The CDR3 bases are TGTGCTAGTGGTTTGTACGAGGAGGGGGTGGTCTATGGCTACACCTTC.

The chain uses TRBV19 and TRBJ2-2; D is undetermined. Trimming removed 3 bases at V and 3 bases at J, with 5 bases between. The germline gives CDR1 LNHDA, CDR2 SQIVND (reference sequence). CDR3 length: 13 amino acids. The CDR3 protein is CASSIMDTGELFF. The CDR3 DNA follows: TGTGCCAGTAGTATTATGGACACCGGGGAGCTGTTTTTT.

The CDR3: CASSRKSSGNTIYF. The CDR3 bases are TGTGCCAGCAGCCGAAAGAGCTCTGGAAACACCATATATTTT. J is TRBJ1-3 and V is TRBV9; D is unclear. The V gene lost 4 bases and the J gene lost 0 bases, with 8 bases spanning the gap. CDR3 length equals 14 residues. CDR1 and CDR2 (germline): SGDLS, YYNGEE.

This chain joins TRBV11-3 and TRBJ2-3; D is ambiguous. The CDR3 contains 12 residues. The germline gives CDR1 SGHNT, CDR2 YENEEA. The germline V and J ends were trimmed by 1 base and 7 bases, with 6 bases remaining between them. The CDR3 sequence is CASSLGENTQYF. In DNA, the CDR3 is TGTGCCAGCAGCTTAGGAGAAAATACGCAGTATTTT.

This chain uses TRBV6-4 with TRBJ1-1, with D uncertain. V lost 6 bases to trimming and J lost 1 base, with 9 bases between them. The length of the CDR3 is 13 residues. Looked up from germline, CDR1 is MRHNA and CDR2 is SNTAGT. The CDR3 is CASRSDWNTEAFF. CDR3 DNA sequence: TGTGCCAGCAGAAGTGATTGGAACACTGAAGCTTTCTTT.

The V and J genes are TRBV7-8 and TRBJ2-5, with 8 bases identical to TRBD2. This CDR3 comprises 16 residues. Looked up from germline, CDR1 is SGHVS and CDR2 is FQNEAQ. Losses at the gene ends were 1 base for V and 8 bases for J; bases not matched to a gene: 12. CDR3 nucleotide sequence: TGTGCCAGCAGCTTAGTTTTCCCAGCGGGGGATGGAACCCAGTACTTC. It is translated as CASSLVFPAGDGTQYF.

The genes are TRBV5-1 and TRBJ2-2; tentatively, D is TRBD1 or TRBD2 (5 bases each). The CDR3 has 21 amino acids. In germline, CDR1 is SGHRS, CDR2 YFSETQ. The germline V and J ends were trimmed by 0 bases and 5 bases, with 29 bases remaining between them. This chain's CDR3 is CASSLATLSGRGWRSTGELFF. CDR3 DNA: TGCGCCAGCAGCTTGGCCACGCTTTCGGGGCGCGGGTGGCGATCGACCGGGGAGCTGTTTTTT.

The V gene is TRBV30, the J gene TRBJ1-4; no clear D. The CDR3 contains 14 residues. V was trimmed by 7 bases and J by 3 bases, leaving 15 bases between them. Per the germline V gene, CDR1 is GTSNPN and CDR2 is SVGIG (reference sequence). For the CDR3, the DNA is TGTGCCTCCTCCTCAGGACCCTCTAATGAAAAACTGTTTTTT. Translation: CASSSGPSNEKLFF. Based on the CDR3 plus reference TRBV30 and TRBJ1-4, the full variable domain is SQTIHQWPATLVQPVGSPLSLECTVEGTSNPNLYWYRQAAGRGLQLLFYSVGIGQISSEVPQNLSASRPQDRQFILSSKKLLLSDSGFYLCASSSGPSNEKLFFGSGTQLSVL.

The chain has TRBV7-8 and TRBJ2-4, with D perhaps matching TRBD2 (5 bases). CDR3 length equals 13 residues. V shed 5 bases and J shed 2 bases, with 7 bases lying between them. Germline CDR1 reads SGHVS; CDR2 reads FQNEAQ. Here the CDR3 reads CASSAGTKNIQYF. DNA for the CDR3: TGTGCCAGCAGCGCCGGGACCAAAAACATTCAGTACTTC.

This chain uses TRBV7-9 with TRBJ1-4; TRBD1 matches 8 bases. CDR1 is SEHNR, CDR2 FQNEAQ, per germline (reference sequence). The CDR3 spans 16 residues. Trimming removed 5 bases from V and 2 bases from J; junction bases left unmatched: 7. CDR3: CASSQDRGVTNEKLFF. In DNA form, the CDR3 reads TGTGCCAGCAGCCAAGACAGGGGAGTCACTAATGAAAAACTGTTTTTT. Complete variable domain (other parts from reference TRBV7-9 and TRBJ1-4): DTGVSQNPRHKITKRGQNVTFRCDPISEHNRLYWYRQTLGQGPEFLTYFQNEAQLEKSRLLSDRFSAERPKGSFSTLEIQRTEQGDSAMYLCASSQDRGVTNEKLFFGSGTQLSVL.

The chain is built from TRBV7-3 and TRBJ2-2, with D hard to call. Trimming took off 4 bases at V and 5 bases at J, with 5 bases between the two ends. Germline CDR1 SGHTA, CDR2 FQGTGA. This CDR3 region has 12 residues. In DNA form, the CDR3 reads TGTGCCAGCAGCTCGACGACCGGGGAGCTGTTTTTT. This sequence encodes CASSSTTGELFF.

V is TRBV30 and J is TRBJ2-2, with TRBD1 as a possible D gene (6 bases). Between the trimmed V and J ends, which lost 3 bases and 0 bases, there was a span of 11 bases. The CDR3 totals 15 residues. The germline gives CDR1 GTSNPN, CDR2 SVGIG (reference sequence). DNA of the CDR3: TGTGCCTGGAGCGGACAGCTCGCGAACACCGGGGAGCTGTTTTTT. Translated: CAWSGQLANTGELFF.

This clone was detected ten times or more. J is TRBJ1-2 and V is TRBV6-5, with D perhaps matching TRBD1 (5 bases). With 6 bases removed from V and 8 bases from J, the gap between germline ends came to 16 bases. CDR3 length: 13 amino acids. Per germline, CDR1 MNHEY and CDR2 SVGAGI. The CDR3 sequence is CASRTQVVGGYTF. The CDR3 nucleotides read TGTGCCAGCAGGACACAGGTCGTCGGGGGCTACACCTTC.

The chain uses TRBV5-4 and TRBJ2-3, with a possible D match to TRBD2 (6 bases). V dropped 2 bases and J dropped 0 bases, with 7 bases sitting between them. Germline lookup yields CDR1 SGHNT and CDR2 YYREEE (reference sequence). The CDR3 sequence is 14 residues long. CDR3 sequence reads: CASSFRGSTDTQYF. For the CDR3, the DNA is TGTGCCAGCAGCTTCCGGGGGAGCACAGATACGCAGTATTTT.

This sequence joins TRBV3-1 (or the pseudogene TRBV3-2) and TRBJ1-6, with D unresolved. Germline CDR1 and CDR2: LGHDT and YNNKEL (reference sequence). The CDR3 contains 17 residues. The V end lost 0 bases, the J end lost 9 bases, and 18 bases lay between the germline ends. The DNA of the CDR3 is TGTGCCAGCAGCCAAGATTCGTATAGGGTCAGGAGTTCACCCCTCCACTTT. Its translation: CASSQDSYRVRSSPLHF.

The chain combines TRBV7-9 with TRBJ1-2, with a weak D call TRBD1 (6 bases). V lost 4 bases and J lost 4, with 13 bases in between. Germline V gene data show CDR1 as SEHNR and CDR2 as FQNEAQ (reference sequence). The CDR3 contains 14 residues. CDR3 amino acids: CASSSGGLGYGYTF. CDR3 bases: TGTGCCAGCAGCTCTGGGGGCCTTGGCTATGGCTACACCTTC.

The V and J genes are TRBV5-1 and TRBJ2-7; D might be TRBD2 (7 bases). The CDR3 consists of 15 residues. V gave up 4 bases and J gave up 0 bases, with 14 bases separating them. Germline-derived CDR1 and CDR2 are SGHRS and YFSETQ. CDR3 residues: CASSGGARSSYEQYF. The CDR3 region has the DNA TGCGCCAGCAGCGGGGGGGCGAGAAGCTCCTACGAGCAGTACTTC. The full variable domain, rest sourced from reference TRBV5-1 and TRBJ2-7, is KAGVTQTPRYLIKTRGQQVTLSCSPISGHRSVSWYQQTPGQGLQFLFEYFSETQRNKGNFPGRFSGRQFSNSRSEMNVSTLELGDSALYLCASSGGARSSYEQYFGPGTRLTVT.

The chain couples TRBV2 to TRBJ1-3, with a weak D call TRBD1 (6 bases). The CDR3 length is 14 residues. Trimming left V 6 bases short and J 3 bases short, with 12 bases between. Germline assignment: CDR1 SNHLY and CDR2 FYNNEI. CDR3 residues: CASSDTGLGNTIYF. The CDR3 nucleotides read TGTGCCAGCAGCGACACAGGGCTTGGAAACACCATATATTTT.

This chain connects TRBV18 to TRBJ1-1; D perhaps matches TRBD1 (5 bases). The CDR3 is made up of 15 amino acids. Looked up from germline, CDR1 is KGHSH and CDR2 is LQKENI. Trimming cost V 4 bases and J 0 bases, with 12 bases left between them. The CDR3 loop reads CASSLRSGVNTEAFF. DNA of the CDR3: TGTGCCAGCTCACTTCGGTCGGGGGTGAACACTGAAGCTTTCTTT.

This clone was observed a few times. This sequence joins TRBV4-1 and TRBJ2-3; possibly TRBD1 or TRBD2 for D (5 bases each). Germline CDR1 is MGHRA and CDR2 is YSYEKL. V dropped 3 bases and J dropped 2 bases, with 6 bases sitting between them. The CDR3 runs to 13 residues. The CDR3 DNA reads as TGCGCCAGCAGCCAGGGGACCACAGATACGCAGTATTTT. Amino acids: CASSQGTTDTQYF.

The chain carries TRBV6-2 or TRBV6-3 and TRBJ2-1, with 16 bases that match TRBD2. J lost 9 bases, V lost 2 bases, and 7 bases had no gene match. CDR1 MNHEY and CDR2 SVGEGT come from the germline V gene. The CDR3 has 17 amino acids. CDR3 sequence reads: CASSYLGLAGGPGEQFF. For the CDR3, the DNA is TGTGCCAGCAGTTACCTGGGACTAGCGGGGGGGCCTGGTGAGCAGTTCTTC.

The chain has TRBV3-1 (or the pseudogene TRBV3-2) and TRBJ1-5, with a weak D call TRBD1 (5 bases). Trimming stripped 4 bases from V and 4 bases from J, with 14 bases between. In germline, CDR1 is LGHDT, CDR2 YNNKEL (reference sequence). The CDR3 sequence is 15 residues long. In DNA, the CDR3 is TGTGCCAGCAGCCCAGAGGGGACGTGGAATCAGCCCCAGCATTTT. Its translation is CASSPEGTWNQPQHF.

This chain joins TRBV5-1 and TRBJ1-1; 7 nucleotides line up with TRBD1. The CDR3 extends over 15 amino acids. V shed 5 bases, J shed 3 bases, and the junction held 10 bases outside the gene matches. Germline V gives CDR1 SGHRS, CDR2 YFSETQ. In DNA, the CDR3 is TGCGCCAGCAGTTACGATGACAGGGTATACACTGAAGCTTTCTTT. Translation: CASSYDDRVYTEAFF.

The chain couples TRBV6-5 to TRBJ2-7; D unclear. V lost 6 bases and J 0 bases, leaving 6 bases between the germline ends. This CDR3 has 12 amino acids. The germline V gene has CDR1 MNHEY and CDR2 SVGAGI. The CDR3 DNA sequence: TGTGCCAGCAGGGTTACCTCCTACGAGCAGTACTTC. Its protein product is CASRVTSYEQYF.

The V and J genes are TRBV10-2 and TRBJ2-1; D uncertain. Germline values: CDR1 WSHSY, CDR2 SAAADI. The CDR3 consists of 14 residues. Trimming removed 7 bases at V and 3 bases at J, with 13 bases between. CDR3 DNA: TGCGCCAGCACCGACCGTACTCACTACAATGAGCAGTTCTTC. This encodes CASTDRTHYNEQFF.

The genes are TRBV5-1 and TRBJ1-4; D is possibly TRBD1 (5 bases). This CDR3 is built from 16 residues. Trimming stripped 0 bases from V and 4 bases from J, with 13 bases between. Germline CDR1 and CDR2: SGHRS and YFSETQ. The CDR3, as DNA: TGCGCCAGCAGCTTGGGACAGCTTGCCTTTAATGAAAAACTGTTTTTT. Protein sequence: CASSLGQLAFNEKLFF.